One sample yielded the 2 T cell receptor beta chains listed below, sequenced in a study of Ad26.COV2.S vaccination and SARS-CoV-2 variants. The assay was immunoSEQ multiplex PCR, and TCRdb's table has in-frame clones only and misses some. The table includes more than 150,000 clones, approximately 90% detected once. Sample: peripheral blood, taken after recovery from COVID-19. All receptors come from a human donor who had recovered from COVID-19.

V and J are TRBV11-2 and TRBJ2-7, with no clear D. Germline CDR1 SGHAT, CDR2 FQNNGV. V was shortened by 2 bases and J by 4 bases, with 6 bases between the two germline ends. The CDR3 is 12 amino acids. Here the CDR3 DNA reads TGTGCCAGCAGCTTACCCTCTTACGAGCAGTACTTC. Its protein is CASSLPSYEQYF.

CDR3 in DNA: TGTGCCAGCAGCGTAAGGGGCCCCGTCTCTGGAAACACCATATATTTT. Translated: CASSVRGPVSGNTIYF. The gene calls are TRBV9 and TRBJ1-3; the D gene is possibly TRBD1 (5 bases). The germline CDR1 and CDR2 sequences are SGDLS and YYNGEE. CDR3 length: 16 amino acids. V was pared by 1 base and J by 0 bases, with 11 bases between.